The rows below give T cell receptor beta chains drawn from one sample of a study of Ad26.COV2.S vaccination and SARS-CoV-2 variants. The protocol was immunoSEQ multiplex PCR, while the TCRdb copy is restricted to in-frame clones and leaves out a portion. The data hold 300,000 to 450,000 clones, with about 90% observed a single time. Specimen: peripheral blood, collected after recovery from COVID-19. Receptor source: a human donor who had recovered from COVID-19. CDR3s include the opening cysteine and the closing phenylalanine or tryptophan. A D gene is named only where the DNA matches it firmly. A row's size may be missing; if present it is once, few, many or a size class.

TRBJ2-6,TRBV6-4,NA,TRBD2,CASSATSGGSGANVLTF,TGTGCCAGCAGTGCGACTAGCGGGGGGTCTGGGGCCAACGTCCTGACTTTC
TRBJ2-1,TRBV10-3,NA,TRBD2,CAISDSGGNYNEQFF,TGTGCCATCAGTGATTCGGGGGGTAACTACAATGAGCAGTTCTTC
TRBJ2-5,TRBV15,NA,TRBD2,CATSRVLAGGEETQYF,TGTGCCACCAGCAGAGTTCTAGCGGGGGGGGAAGAGACCCAGTACTTC
TRBJ1-2,TRBV9,NA,NA,CASSVGGGHRYTF,TGTGCCAGCAGCGTAGGAGGTGGACACCGCTACACCTTC
TRBJ2-7,TRBV25-1,NA,NA,CASSEHRKGHEQYF,TGTGCCAGCAGTGAACACAGGAAAGGCCACGAGCAGTACTTC
TRBJ2-1,TRBV3-1/TRBV3-2,NA,TRBD2,CASSLRLAGGPNEQFF,TGTGCCAGCAGCCTCCGACTAGCGGGGGGGCCGAATGAGCAGTTCTTC
TRBJ1-6,TRBV4-1,once,TRBD1,CASSPGQGVNSPLHF,TGCGCCAGCAGCCCCGGACAGGGCGTTAATTCACCCCTCCACTTT
TRBJ2-3,TRBV9,NA,NA,CASSLSARHTDTQYF,TGTGCCAGCAGCCTTAGTGCCCGGCATACAGATACGCAGTATTTT
TRBJ1-2,TRBV6-5,NA,NA,CASRDPGGPNYGYTF,TGTGCCAGTAGAGACCCGGGGGGTCCCAACTATGGCTACACCTTC
TRBJ2-5,TRBV2,NA,TRBD1,CASVSGTGIQETQYF,TGTGCCAGCGTAAGCGGGACAGGGATCCAAGAGACCCAGTACTTC
TRBJ1-3,TRBV19,NA,NA,CATSPGSGGNTIYF,TGTGCCACGAGCCCAGGATCGGGGGGAAACACCATATATTTT
TRBJ1-1,TRBV27,NA,NA,CASSLGGGTEAFF,TGTGCCAGCAGTTTGGGGGGAGGCACTGAAGCTTTCTTT
TRBJ1-2,TRBV2,NA,TRBD1,CASRYLTGVGYTF,TGTGCCAGCCGTTACCTTACAGGGGTCGGCTACACCTTC
TRBJ2-2,TRBV5-1,NA,TRBD2,CASSLAWLAGGTNTGELFF,TGCGCCAGCAGCTTGGCCTGGCTAGCGGGGGGGACGAACACCGGGGAGCTGTTTTTT
TRBJ2-2,TRBV7-6,NA,NA,CASSQDSNTGELFF,TGTGCCAGCAGCCAGGACAGTAACACCGGGGAGCTGTTTTTT
TRBJ1-4,TRBV19,NA,NA,CASSISSGATNEKLFF,TGTGCCAGTAGTATCTCGTCCGGGGCAACTAATGAAAAACTGTTTTTT